A single sample is the source of the 12 T cell receptor beta chains below, sequenced in a study of response to subunit inactivated influenza vaccine. TCRdb independently ran MiXCR on the RT-PCR reads; one entry per CDR3 protein. The sample yields about 780,000 distinct CDR3 sequences, less than 20% seen once. The source was PBMCs from blood, collected about 5 days after vaccination. Every receptor here comes from a man aged 45-65 years who received an inactivated influenza vaccine.

This clonotype was seen a handful of times. The genes are TRBV29-1 and TRBJ2-3; 10 bases map to TRBD1. CDR3 length: 13 residues. With 7 bases clipped from V and 5 bases from J, the junction kept 6 bases outside the gene matches. CDR1 and CDR2 from the germline V gene are SQVTM and ANQGSEA. This CDR3 reads CSGGTGVRDTQYF. For the CDR3, the DNA is TGCAGCGGAGGGACAGGGGTGCGAGATACGCAGTATTTT.

This clonotype was counted between two and nine times. This chain uses TRBV27 with TRBJ2-7; D perhaps matches TRBD2 (6 bases). The ends were cut back, 8 bases at V and 4 bases at J, with 15 bases in the middle. This CDR3 is 13 amino acids long. Germline CDR1 reads MNHEY; CDR2 reads SMNVEV (reference sequence). CDR3 sequence: CASGLHGGYEQYF. As DNA, the CDR3 is TGTGCCAGCGGCCTCCACGGAGGGTACGAGCAGTACTTC.

The genes are TRBV11-1 and TRBJ2-1, with TRBD1 identical over 7 bases. The CDR3 extends over 19 amino acids. Germline CDR1 is SGHAT and CDR2 is FQDESV (reference sequence). Trimming cost V 2 bases and J 5 bases; bases outside gene matches: 18. In DNA form, the CDR3 reads TGTGCCAGCAGCTTAATTTGGGGGACCCGGACAGGAGATCACAATGAGCAGTTCTTC. This translates into CASSLIWGTRTGDHNEQFF. Based on the CDR3 plus reference TRBV11-1 and TRBJ2-1, the full variable domain is EAEVAQSPRYKITEKSQAVAFWCDPISGHATLYWYRQILGQGPELLVQFQDESVVDDSQLPKDRFSAERLKGVDSTLKIQPAELGDSAMYLCASSLIWGTRTGDHNEQFFGPGTRLTVL.

The rearrangement uses TRBV7-8 and TRBJ2-2; the match to TRBD1 covers 9 bases. V dropped 5 bases and J dropped 6; count of bases not matched to a gene: 10. CDR3 size: 16 residues. The germline V gene encodes CDR1 SGHVS and CDR2 FQNEAQ. The CDR3 bases are TGTGCCAGCAGCCTAAACAGGGGGCCCCATTCCGGGGAGCTGTTTTTT. Translating gives CASSLNRGPHSGELFF.

The CDR3 protein is CASSPGGDHGELFF. DNA for the CDR3: TGTGCCAGCAGTCCCGGAGGGGATCACGGGGAGCTGTTTTTT. The rearrangement uses TRBV6-1 and TRBJ2-2; perhaps TRBD2 as D (6 bases). This CDR3 has 14 amino acids. The V gene's germline CDR1 is MNHNS and CDR2 SASEGT. Trimming pared 5 bases from V and 7 bases from J, leaving 14 bases between.

In its sample, this clonotype was seen many times. CDR3 in DNA: TGTGCCAGCAGCGGGACAGGGAGCCAGCCCCAGCATTTT. Translated: CASSGTGSQPQHF. The chain is built from TRBV27 and TRBJ1-5; 9 bases line up with TRBD1. The CDR3 loop spans 13 amino acids. Trimming cost V 6 bases and J 7 bases; bases outside gene matches: 4. CDR1 is MNHEY and CDR2 is SMNVEV in the germline V gene (reference sequence).

This clonotype was observed a few times. The V call is TRBV21-1, the J call TRBJ2-2; no DNA check was done on the table's D call, TRBD2. TRBV21-1 is shown as a pseudogene. The CDR3 is made up of 19 amino acids. As DNA, the CDR3 is TGTGCCAGCAGCGTGACTAGCGGGAGGTCCCGAGATGGGGCCGGGGAGCTGTTTTTT. It translates to CASSVTSGRSRDGAGELFF.

This clonotype was picked up a small number of times. The chain employs TRBV2 and TRBJ2-1; 10 bases fit TRBD2. CDR1 is SNHLY, CDR2 FYNNEI, per germline. The ends lost 6 bases at V and 1 base at J; junction bases unmatched: 12. The CDR3 runs 18 residues. As DNA, the CDR3 is TGTGCCAGCAGAAAAGAGGGCGGTAGCGGGAGGTCCTACAATGAGCAGTTCTTC. Translating it yields CASRKEGGSGRSYNEQFF. Looking up the rest from reference TRBV2 and TRBJ2-1 gives the full variable domain: EPEVTQTPSHQVTQMGQEVILRCVPISNHLYFYWYRQILGQKVEFLVSFYNNEISEKSEIFDDQFSVERPDGSNFTLKIRSTKLEDSAMYFCASRKEGGSGRSYNEQFFGPGTRLTVL.

This clonotype was recorded many times. The J gene is TRBJ2-5, the V gene TRBV20-1, with TRBD2 identical over 7 bases. The germline V gene encodes CDR1 DFQATT and CDR2 SNEGSKA (reference sequence). CDR3 length: 13 residues. V dropped 6 bases and J dropped 5; count of bases not matched to a gene: 9. CDR3 in DNA: TGCAGTGCCCCTGGGGGGGATAGGGAGACCCAGTACTTC. Translated: CSAPGGDRETQYF.

This chain links TRBV7-9 with TRBJ2-7, with unresolved D. V lost 4 bases, J lost 0 bases, and 10 bases lay in between. Germline loops: CDR1 SEHNR, CDR2 FQNEAQ (reference sequence). The CDR3 consists of 14 residues. The CDR3 bases are TGTGCCAGCAGCTCTCACTGGATCTCCTACGAGCAGTACTTC. Its protein product is CASSSHWISYEQYF.

The rearrangement links TRBV9 to TRBJ2-1; 9 nucleotides align to TRBD1. Trimming at V came to 3 bases and at J to 8 bases, leaving 6 bases not matched to a gene. Germline V lookup: CDR1 SGDLS, CDR2 YYNGEE. CDR3 length equals 14 residues. CDR3 DNA sequence: TGTGCCAGCAGCGCCCGGACAGGGGACTATGAGCAGTTCTTC. Translating it yields CASSARTGDYEQFF.

The V call is TRBV10-3, the J call TRBJ1-6; D ambiguous. The CDR3 sequence is 14 residues long. V dropped 3 bases and J dropped 7 bases, with 10 bases sitting between them. Germline V gives CDR1 ENHRY, CDR2 SYGVKD. For the CDR3, the DNA is TGTGCCATCAGTGAAAGGAGAGGGAATTCACCCCTCCACTTT. It encodes CAISERRGNSPLHF.